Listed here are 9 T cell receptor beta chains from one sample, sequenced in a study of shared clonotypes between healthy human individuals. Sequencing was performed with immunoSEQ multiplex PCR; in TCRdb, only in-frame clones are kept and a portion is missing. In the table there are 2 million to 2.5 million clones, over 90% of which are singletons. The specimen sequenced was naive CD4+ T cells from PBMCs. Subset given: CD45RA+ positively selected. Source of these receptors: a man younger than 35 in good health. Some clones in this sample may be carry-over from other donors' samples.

The CDR3 sequence is CATSEDFTYEQYF. The CDR3 DNA is TGTGCCACCAGCGAGGACTTCACCTACGAGCAGTACTTC. The chain uses TRBV15 and TRBJ2-7, with D perhaps TRBD2 (5 bases). Germline V gene lookup returns CDR1 LNHNV and CDR2 YYDKDF (reference sequence). The length of the CDR3 is 13 residues. V gave up 5 bases and J gave up 2 bases, with 10 bases separating them. The whole variable domain, filled in from reference TRBV15 and TRBJ2-7, reads DAMVIQNPRYQVTQFGKPVTLSCSQTLNHNVMYWYQQKSSQAPKLLFHYYDKDFNNEADTPDNFQSRRPNTSFCFLDIRSPGLGDTAMYLCATSEDFTYEQYFGPGTRLTVT.

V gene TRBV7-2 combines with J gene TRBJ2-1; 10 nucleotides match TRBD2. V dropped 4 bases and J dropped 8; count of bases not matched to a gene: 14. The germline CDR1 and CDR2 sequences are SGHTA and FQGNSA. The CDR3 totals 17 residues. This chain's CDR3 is CASSSTGTSVGRHEQFF. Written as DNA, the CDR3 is TGTGCCAGCAGCTCTACCGGGACTAGCGTGGGTCGCCATGAGCAGTTCTTC.

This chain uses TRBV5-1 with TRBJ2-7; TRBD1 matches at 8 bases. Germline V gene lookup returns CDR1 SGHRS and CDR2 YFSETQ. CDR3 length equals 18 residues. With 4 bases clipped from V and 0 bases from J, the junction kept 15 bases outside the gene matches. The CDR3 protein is CASSLESNRGSISYEQYF. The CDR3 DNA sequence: TGCGCCAGCAGCCTAGAATCGAACAGGGGGTCTATCTCCTACGAGCAGTACTTC.

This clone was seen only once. The CDR3 region is CASSQGGDREGQPQHF. CDR3 sequence (DNA): TGTGCCAGCAGCCAAGGTGGGGACAGGGAGGGTCAGCCCCAGCATTTT. This chain links TRBV4-2 with TRBJ1-5; 9 bases agree with TRBD1. CDR1 is LGHNA, CDR2 YNFKEQ, per germline. The CDR3 has 16 amino acids. The junction had 7 bases not matched to a gene; V was cut back by 1 base and J by 6 bases.

As DNA, the CDR3 is TGTGCCAGCAGTACGGGACTAGCGTTTACCTACAATGAGCAGTTCTTC. It translates to CASSTGLAFTYNEQFF. This rearrangement joins TRBV5-5 to TRBJ2-1, with 10 bases aligning to TRBD2. This CDR3 has 16 residues. V lost 5 bases and J lost 2; bases outside the gene matches: 7. Germline CDR1 is SGHKS and CDR2 is YYEKEE (reference sequence).

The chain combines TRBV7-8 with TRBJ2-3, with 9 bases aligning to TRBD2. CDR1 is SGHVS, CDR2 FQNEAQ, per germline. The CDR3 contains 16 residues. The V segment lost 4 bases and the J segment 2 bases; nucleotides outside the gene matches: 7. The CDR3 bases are TGTGCCAGCAGCTCGGTAGCGGGAGTCATCACAGATACGCAGTATTTT. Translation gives CASSSVAGVITDTQYF.

In nucleotides, the CDR3 is TGTGCCAGCTCAATATTTCGACAGGGGGTGAACACTGAAGCTTTCTTT. As protein: CASSIFRQGVNTEAFF. J is TRBJ1-1 and V is TRBV18; TRBD1 aligns across 9 bases. There are 16 residues in the CDR3. Trimming at V came to 5 bases and at J to 0 bases, leaving 7 bases not matched to a gene. Germline loops: CDR1 KGHSH, CDR2 LQKENI. Full variable domain (outside the CDR3, taken from reference TRBV18 and TRBJ1-1): NAGVMQNPRHLVRRRGQEARLRCSPMKGHSHVYWYRQLPEEGLKFMVYLQKENIIDESGMPKERFSAEFPKEGPSILRIQQVVRGDSAAYFCASSIFRQGVNTEAFFGQGTRLTVV.

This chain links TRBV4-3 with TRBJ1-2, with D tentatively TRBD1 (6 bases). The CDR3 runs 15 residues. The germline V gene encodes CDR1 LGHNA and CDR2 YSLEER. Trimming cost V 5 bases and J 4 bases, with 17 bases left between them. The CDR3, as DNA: TGCGCCAGCAGCTTAAGCCTAACAGGGTTCTATGGCTACACCTTC. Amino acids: CASSLSLTGFYGYTF.

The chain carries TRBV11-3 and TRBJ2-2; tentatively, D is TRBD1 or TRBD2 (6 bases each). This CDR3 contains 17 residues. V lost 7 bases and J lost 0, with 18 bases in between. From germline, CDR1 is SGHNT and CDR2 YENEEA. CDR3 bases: TGTGCCAGCACCCCTGGAGGGACAAAGTCGAACACCGGGGAGCTGTTTTTT. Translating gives CASTPGGTKSNTGELFF.